This TCR beta chain derives from a study of T cell responses to AZD1222 COVID-19 vaccine. Findings and limits, study-wide: Donors were largely white British and mainly female; clonal diversity was possibly underestimated. Repertoire sampling was restricted to post-peak T cell response timepoints. Nearly half of spike-specific TCRs reportedly target variant regions that are unmutated in the B.1.351 and B.1.1.7 variants.

Measured with immunoSEQ multiplex PCR; TCRdb has only the in-frame clones, and not every one. Seen here are some 110,000 clones, about 80% observed once, and the top ten hold 5%. There are 13 residues in the CDR3. Trimming took off 3 bases at V and 2 bases at J, with 9 bases between the two ends. Germline V lookup: CDR1 SGHRS, CDR2 YFSETQ. As for this clone: Its antigen remains unknown.

Sequences were derived from peripheral blood, sampled on day 0 of AZD1222 vaccination. The origin of this receptor is an adult in good health. The V and J genes are TRBV5-1 and TRBJ2-7, with D uncertain. The CDR3 loop is CASSWSTTYEQYF. CDR3 nucleotide sequence: TGCGCCAGCAGCTGGTCGACAACCTACGAGCAGTACTTC.